One sample yielded the 12 T cell receptor beta chains listed below, sequenced in a study of glioma-infiltrating T cells. Amplification of TCR alpha and beta CDR3 regions from RNA used iRepertoire nested multiplex PCR. TCRdb re-called the multiplex PCR reads with MiXCR, one entry per CDR3 protein. Among about 410,000 distinct CDR3 sequences listed, 41% were seen once. The sequenced material came from glioma tissue, nonneoplastic brain tissue, or PBMCs (not recorded which). Every receptor here comes from a human donor with low-grade glioma or glioblastoma, undergoing nonglioma brain surgery, or in good health (not recorded which).

Only a few counts were recorded for this clonotype. CDR3 in amino acids: CASSYYELTGELFF. In DNA form, the CDR3 reads TGTGCCAGCAGTTACTACGAACTCACCGGGGAGCTGTTTTTT. The chain carries TRBV6-5 and TRBJ2-2; D gene ambiguous. V was shortened by 1 base and J by 4 bases, with 7 bases between the two germline ends. The CDR3 totals 14 residues. Germline V gene data show CDR1 as MNHEY and CDR2 as SVGAGI.

J is TRBJ2-7 and V is TRBV6-6; 7 bases fit TRBD2. The CDR3 is 18 residues long. V dropped 4 bases and J dropped 4; count of bases not matched to a gene: 19. Germline V CDR1 and CDR2: MNHNY, SVGAGI (reference sequence). In nucleotides, the CDR3 is TGTGCCAGCAGTTCACTCGCTGGCGGGAGTGGATATCCGTACGAGCAGTACTTC. Translation gives CASSSLAGGSGYPYEQYF.

As concerns this clonotype: One end of the junction varies from germline; a read error may be responsible. The CDR3, as DNA: TGCTCCAGCAGCCAAGACTTCGGACTAGCGGGAGGAAATGAGCAGTTCTTC. Amino acid sequence: CSSSQDFGLAGGNEQFF. V and J are TRBV4-1 and TRBJ2-1; 14 bases align to TRBD2. Germline V gives CDR1 MGHRA, CDR2 YSYEKL. The CDR3 is 17 residues long.

This clonotype was seen more than once but under ten times. The rearrangement links TRBV28 to TRBJ2-5; D not certain. The CDR3 extends over 14 amino acids. The V end was cut by 3 bases, the J end by 2 bases, with 10 bases between. Germline loops: CDR1 MDHEN, CDR2 SYDVKM. CDR3 coding DNA: TGTGCCAGCAGTTTCGGCCAAATACAAGAGACCCAGTACTTC. Amino acids: CASSFGQIQETQYF.

The rearrangement uses TRBV19 and TRBJ1-2, with 8 bases matching TRBD1. This CDR3 contains 13 residues. V shed 4 bases and J 8 bases; nucleotides not matched to a gene: 6. Germline-derived CDR1 and CDR2 are LNHDA and SQIVND (reference sequence). CDR3 sequence (DNA): TGTGCCAGTAGTACTGGACAGGGTAGGGGCTACACCTTC. As protein: CASSTGQGRGYTF. The whole variable domain, remainder taken from reference TRBV19 and TRBJ1-2, is DGGITQSPKYLFRKEGQNVTLSCEQNLNHDAMYWYRQDPGQGLRLIYYSQIVNDFQKGDIAEGYSVSREKKESFPLTVTSAQKNPTAFYLCASSTGQGRGYTFGSGTRLTVV.

This clonotype was recorded only once. A junction end diverges from the germline sequence, so it may reflect a read error. The rearrangement uses TRBV24-1 and TRBJ2-7; TRBD2 matches at 11 bases. Germline CDR1 is KGHDR and CDR2 is SFDVKD. This CDR3 spans 18 amino acids. The CDR3 sequence is CVTSDHTLSGRGSYEQYF. The CDR3 DNA is TGTGTCACCAGTGATCACACCCTTAGCGGGAGGGGCTCCTACGAGCAGTACTTC.

The chain employs TRBV4-1 and TRBJ2-2, with a possible D match to TRBD1 (6 bases). This CDR3 contains 18 residues. V shed 1 base and J shed 0 bases, with 15 bases lying between them. In germline, CDR1 is MGHRA, CDR2 YSYEKL. The CDR3 sequence: CASSQAGHMFANTGELFF. The CDR3 nucleotides are TGCGCCAGCAGCCAAGCGGGACACATGTTCGCGAACACCGGGGAGCTGTTTTTT.

This clonotype was seen a few times. The V and J genes are TRBV20-1 and TRBJ2-3; D ambiguous. With 0 bases removed from V and 0 bases from J, the gap between germline ends came to 13 bases. This CDR3 spans 16 amino acids. CDR1 DFQATT and CDR2 SNEGSKA come from the germline V gene (reference sequence). For the CDR3, the DNA is TGCAGTGCTAGAGACCCCGGAGTTTTGAGCACAGATACGCAGTATTTT. It specifies CSARDPGVLSTDTQYF.

Comment on this clonotype: A junction boundary mismatches the germline segment, possibly from a read error. The V call is TRBV4-2, the J call TRBJ1-1, with D perhaps matching TRBD1 (5 bases). The CDR3 has 13 residues. Germline CDR1 reads LGHNA; CDR2 reads YNFKEQ. CDR3 sequence (DNA): TGTGCCAGCAGCCAAGAGGGGCACACTGGAGCTTTCTTT. Translating it yields CASSQEGHTGAFF.

This clonotype was observed a single time. As DNA, the CDR3 is TGTGCCAGCAGCGCCGACAGGGGTTCAACCTACGAGCAGTACTTC. Translation: CASSADRGSTYEQYF. The chain recombines TRBV7-2 with TRBJ2-7, with TRBD1 identical over 8 bases. CDR1 is SGHTA, CDR2 FQGNSA, per germline. The CDR3 spans 15 residues. J was trimmed by 2 bases and V by 5 bases; bases with no gene match: 8.

A single count supports this clonotype. A read error may explain this, as a much larger clone is one base away. The chain carries TRBV6-2 or TRBV6-3 and TRBJ2-7, with no clear D. This CDR3 is built from 14 residues. Germline assignment: CDR1 MNHEY and CDR2 SVGEGT. CDR3 nucleotides: TGTGCCATCAGTTACTCGAAGGTTTCGTTCGAGCAGTACTTC. The encoded protein is CAISYSKVSFEQYF.

A few counts support this clonotype. The rearrangement uses TRBV11-1 and TRBJ2-7; D not resolved. With 3 bases removed from V and 5 bases from J, the gap between germline ends came to 11 bases. Germline assignment: CDR1 SGHAT and CDR2 FQDESV (reference sequence). This CDR3 is built from 13 residues. The CDR3 reads CASSFAPIDEQYF. CDR3 coding DNA: TGTGCCAGCAGCTTTGCACCGATCGACGAGCAGTACTTC.